This TCR beta chain was obtained from a study of CD8 T cells in ankylosing spondylitis. Study results and caveats: Clones tied to disease were said to be significantly enriched in matched ankylosing spondylitis synovial fluid. It appeared that ankylosing spondylitis blood was characterized by a TCR beta motif of eight highly homologous variants. Peripheral blood samples showed relatively rare disease-linked clones, and these clones were CD8+. Reactive arthritis synovial fluid and blood previously showed some of these motif variants.

V gave up 2 bases and J gave up 0 bases, with 13 bases separating them. The length of the CDR3 is 16 residues. Germline loops: CDR1 SGHVS, CDR2 FNYEAQ. The sample holds a few counts of this clonotype. Antigen: not known. In making TCR beta libraries, quantitative 5'-RACE with molecular barcodes was used. TCRdb reprocessed the 5' RACE reads via MiXCR and lists one record per CDR3 protein. The repertoire includes fewer than 750,000 distinct CDR3 sequences, 19% of them detected once, and 15% to 20% sits in the top ten. The source is a male donor with ankylosing spondylitis. The chain links TRBV7-6 to TRBJ1-2, with TRBD1 as a possible D gene (6 bases). The sample was blood, either unsorted or a sorted T cell fraction (not recorded which). CDR3 protein: CASSLRRDISNYGYTF. As DNA, the CDR3 is TGTGCCAGCAGCTTACGGCGGGACATATCTAACTATGGCTACACCTTC.